This T cell receptor (beta chain) comes out of a study of cytomegalovirus exposure and HLA in healthy donors. The V end lost 0 bases, the J end lost 3 bases, and 11 bases lay between the germline ends. The germline CDR1 and CDR2 sequences are LGHNA and YNFKEQ. This CDR3 contains 16 residues. PCR amplification relied on 60 Vbeta primers (plus 13 Jbeta primers). TCRdb keeps only in-frame clones here, not all; method: immunoSEQ multiplex PCR. The table gives approximately 120,000 clones; the top ten clones make up roughly 2% of it. This chain links TRBV4-2 with TRBJ2-2, with a tentative D call TRBD2 (5 bases). This TCR was sampled from a woman in her fifties or sixties in good health and CMV-seronegative. Sequencing was performed on PBMCs. CDR3 protein: CASSQDSRADTGELFF. CDR3 in DNA: TGTGCCAGCAGCCAAGATTCGAGGGCGGACACCGGGGAGCTGTTTTTT.